The clone carrying this TCR beta chain was observed a few times. What it recognizes is unknown. The authors built TCR beta libraries using iRepertoire HTBI primers and Arm-PCR of CDR3 regions. TCRdb reprocessed the multiplex PCR reads via MiXCR and lists one record per CDR3 protein. The sample lists about 520,000 distinct CDR3 sequences, more than 10% occurring once. The time point denotes: newly diagnosed GD, antithyroid drugs for less than 3 months. TCR sequences were obtained from RNA taken from PBMCs. Nine milliliters of peripheral blood went into EDTA tubes. The record originates from a study of regulatory T cells in long-lasting Graves disease. Study-wide results and caveats: Persistent Graves' patients had lower TCR diversity than newly diagnosed ones. With persistent disease, TRBV28, TRBJ1-2 and TRBJ2-5 were the favored segments.

V lost 3 bases, J lost 3 bases, and 9 bases lay in between. CDR1 and CDR2 from the germline V gene are MDHEN and SYDVKM. This CDR3 has 13 amino acids. The same data also contributed to another study, on T cells in Graves' hyperthyroidism and ophthalmopathy. That investigation notes: Appearing also in blood were most of the thyroid clonotypes expanded above 0.001.

The V call is TRBV28, the J call TRBJ2-7; no clear D. Material: peripheral blood mononuclear cells (PBMCs), obtained at new diagnosis, from a patient treated with antithyroid drugs. The source of this sequence is a woman in her 30s with Graves disease. The CDR3 region is CASSFEINYEQYF. CDR3 nucleotides: TGTGCCAGCAGTTTCGAGATCAACTACGAGCAGTACTTC.